Presented here are 9 T cell receptor beta chains from one specimen sequenced in a study of cytomegalovirus exposure and HLA in healthy donors. Vbeta (60) and Jbeta (13) primers were used in the PCR. Sequencing used immunoSEQ multiplex PCR; TCRdb keeps in-frame clones, though not all of them. This repertoire shows some 220,000 clones, more than 85% found once; its top ten account for less than 1.2%. The sample consisted of PBMCs. All receptors derive from a young woman in good health and CMV-seronegative.

This clone is a singleton in its sample. The chain couples TRBV2 to TRBJ2-3; tentatively, D is TRBD1 (6 bases). The CDR3 has 14 residues. In germline, CDR1 is SNHLY, CDR2 FYNNEI. The CDR3 here is CAQLVQGSTDTQYF. CDR3 bases: TGTGCGCAGCTGGTACAGGGTAGCACAGATACGCAGTATTTT.

This clone was detected only once. The CDR3 nucleotides are TGTGCCAGCAGCTACGGTAGTAACAATGAGCAGTTCTTC. It encodes CASSYGSNNEQFF. The V gene is TRBV5-4, the J gene TRBJ2-1; no firm D call. The ends were cut back, 3 bases at V and 5 bases at J, with 9 bases in the middle. Germline CDR1 and CDR2: SGHNT and YYREEE (reference sequence). This CDR3 region has 13 residues.

The CDR3 DNA is TGTGCCAGCAGTGAAGAATGGGACAGGTACGGGGTCAATGAGCAGTTCTTC. Translation gives CASSEEWDRYGVNEQFF. This chain uses TRBV25-1 with TRBJ2-1; 8 bases align to TRBD1. Germline lookup yields CDR1 MGHDK and CDR2 SYGVNS. This CDR3 region has 17 residues. J was trimmed by 6 bases and V by 2 bases; bases with no gene match: 12.

The chain recombines TRBV13 with TRBJ2-1, with D unclear. The CDR3 covers 12 residues. Trimming stripped 2 bases from V and 8 bases from J, with 7 bases between. CDR1 PRHDT and CDR2 FYEKMQ come from the germline V gene (reference sequence). CDR3 protein: CASSLSSDEQFF. CDR3 in DNA: TGTGCCAGCAGCTTATCCAGCGATGAGCAGTTCTTC. Full variable domain (missing parts from reference TRBV13 and TRBJ2-1): AAGVIQSPRHLIKEKRETATLKCYPIPRHDTVYWYQQGPGQDPQFLISFYEKMQSDKGSIPDRFSAQQFSDYHSELNMSSLELGDSALYFCASSLSSDEQFFGPGTRLTVL.

Of note for this clone: At one end, the junction sequence differs from germline, possibly due to a read error. Distinct nucleotide sequences in the sample also encode this CDR3. The chain employs TRBV19 and TRBJ2-2; 9 bases line up with TRBD1. Germline V gene data show CDR1 as LNHDA and CDR2 as SQIVND (reference sequence). The CDR3 covers 16 residues. The CDR3 sequence: CASSIWRTGEAGELFF. The CDR3 DNA follows: TGTGCCAGTAGTATATGGAGGACAGGGGAGGCCGGGGAGTTGTTTTTT. Complete variable domain (other parts from reference TRBV19 and TRBJ2-2): DGGITQSPKYLFRKEGQNVTLSCEQNLNHDAMYWYRQDPGQGLRLIYYSQIVNDFQKGDIAEGYSVSREKKESFPLTVTSAQKNPTAFYLCASSIWRTGEAGELFFGEGSRLTVL.

V and J are TRBV9 and TRBJ1-2; no clear D. The CDR3 covers 17 residues. The germline V and J ends were trimmed by 4 bases and 2 bases, with 21 bases remaining between them. In germline, CDR1 is SGDLS, CDR2 YYNGEE. The CDR3 loop reads CASSSQIPLSSNYGYTF. DNA of the CDR3: TGTGCCAGCAGCTCGCAGATCCCTCTTAGCAGCAACTATGGCTACACCTTC.

V is TRBV14 and J is TRBJ2-3; D gene uncertain. The CDR3 has 13 amino acids. Trimming left V 4 bases short and J 6 bases short, with 11 bases between. The V gene's germline CDR1 is SGHDN and CDR2 FVKESK. The CDR3 sequence: CASSLQYPDTQYF. CDR3 in DNA: TGTGCCAGCAGCCTACAGTACCCGGATACGCAGTATTTT. The full variable domain, completed using reference TRBV14 and TRBJ2-3, is EAGVTQFPSHSVIEKGQTVTLRCDPISGHDNLYWYRRVMGKEIKFLLHFVKESKQDESGMPNNRFLAERTGGTYSTLKVQPAELEDSGVYFCASSLQYPDTQYFGPGTRLTVL.

The chain joins TRBV9 to TRBJ2-1, with D perhaps matching TRBD2 (6 bases). V was trimmed by 0 bases and J by 5 bases, leaving 15 bases between them. Germline-derived CDR1 and CDR2 are SGDLS and YYNGEE. There are 16 residues in the CDR3. CDR3 region: CASSVGGAPVDNEQFF. The DNA for the CDR3 is TGTGCCAGCAGCGTAGGCGGGGCCCCCGTCGACAATGAGCAGTTCTTC.

The chain combines TRBV4-2 with TRBJ1-5; 12 bases agree with TRBD1. V was clipped by 4 bases and J by 7 bases; unmatched bases: 5. This CDR3 is 15 amino acids long. From germline, CDR1 is LGHNA and CDR2 YNFKEQ. CDR3 amino acids: CASSRGQGARQPQHF. The CDR3 DNA follows: TGTGCCAGCAGCCGGGGACAGGGGGCTCGGCAGCCCCAGCATTTT.